Listed here are 11 T cell receptor beta chains from one sample, sequenced in a study of blood T cell repertoires in COVID-19. Libraries were prepared by immunoSEQ multiplex PCR; TCRdb keeps only in-frame clonotypes and omits some of them. The sample comprises 300,000 to 400,000 clones, 91% of which are singletons, and 3% to 4% rests with the top ten. Sequenced input: peripheral blood. The receptors derive from a woman between 18 and 30 years old who had recovered from COVID-19.

The rearrangement joins TRBV7-2 to TRBJ1-1, with 8 bases lining up with TRBD1. The V and J ends lost 1 base and 9 bases, in that order; junction bases with no gene match: 7. The germline CDR1 and CDR2 sequences are SGHTA and FQGNSA. The CDR3 extends over 14 amino acids. CDR3 sequence reads: CASSLVWTGTQAFF. The CDR3 nucleotides read TGTGCCAGCAGCTTAGTTTGGACAGGGACTCAAGCTTTCTTT.

The chain is built from TRBV9 and TRBJ2-1; 9 bases map to TRBD1. Germline V gives CDR1 SGDLS, CDR2 YYNGEE. CDR3 size: 19 residues. V lost 5 bases and J lost 2; bases outside the gene matches: 17. The CDR3 region has the DNA TGTGCCAGCAGAGCCGACAGGGGGAGTAGCGGTACTCCCTACAATGAGCAGTTCTTC. It codes for CASRADRGSSGTPYNEQFF.

For the CDR3, the DNA is TGTGCCAGTAGTAGGGGGGGGACGTTACAGCCCCAGCATTTT. Protein sequence: CASSRGGTLQPQHF. This sequence joins TRBV19 and TRBJ1-5; tentatively, D is TRBD1 (5 bases). Trimming pared 4 bases from V and 7 bases from J, leaving 14 bases between. CDR3 length: 14 residues. The germline CDR1 and CDR2 sequences are LNHDA and SQIVND (reference sequence).

The gene calls are TRBV6-6 and TRBJ1-6, with 10 bases lining up with TRBD1. CDR1 MNHNY and CDR2 SVGAGI come from the germline V gene (reference sequence). The CDR3 extends over 18 amino acids. The V and J ends lost 5 bases and 1 base, in that order; junction bases with no gene match: 8. CDR3 bases: TGTGCCAGCAGTCCACAAAAGGGACAGGGGTCCTATAATTCACCCCTCCACTTT. This translates into CASSPQKGQGSYNSPLHF.

Comment on this clone: Different DNA sequences within this sample yield the same CDR3. The rearrangement links TRBV27 to TRBJ1-1; D possibly corresponds to TRBD1 (5 bases). Germline V gives CDR1 MNHEY, CDR2 SMNVEV (reference sequence). CDR3 length: 14 residues. V shed 3 bases and J shed 1 base, with 9 bases lying between them. This CDR3 is CASSLQGGNTEAFF. CDR3 bases: TGTGCCAGCAGTTTGCAGGGAGGGAACACTGAAGCTTTCTTT.

The J gene is TRBJ2-2, the V gene TRBV12-3 or TRBV12-4; TRBD2 agrees at 7 bases. The CDR3 runs 12 residues. V was clipped by 8 bases and J by 4 bases; unmatched bases: 1. CDR3 residues: CASRGSTGELFF. The CDR3 DNA reads as TGTGCCAGCCGCGGGAGCACCGGGGAGCTGTTTTTT.

The chain employs TRBV7-9 and TRBJ2-7, with TRBD1 matching 8 bases. V shed 1 base and J 2 bases; nucleotides not matched to a gene: 4. CDR3 length: 15 residues. From germline, CDR1 is SEHNR and CDR2 FQNEAQ (reference sequence). The CDR3 DNA is TGTGCCAGCAGCTTAGGGCAGGGGGCCACCTACGAGCAGTACGTC. It yields the protein CASSLGQGATYEQYV.

V and J are TRBV4-3 and TRBJ1-2, with D perhaps TRBD1 (6 bases). With 4 bases removed from V and 4 bases from J, the gap between germline ends came to 13 bases. The CDR3 extends over 14 amino acids. Germline values: CDR1 LGHNA, CDR2 YSLEER. CDR3 DNA sequence: TGCGCCAGCAGCCGCACAGGGATTCCCTATGGCTACACCTTC. Its translation is CASSRTGIPYGYTF.

The chain combines TRBV19 with TRBJ1-4; 7 nucleotides line up with TRBD1. This CDR3 comprises 17 residues. The V and J ends lost 3 bases and 7 bases, in that order; junction bases with no gene match: 14. Per germline, CDR1 LNHDA and CDR2 SQIVND (reference sequence). In nucleotides, the CDR3 is TGTGCCAGTAGTATGGATGTATTTAGGGGGCGCAGTGAAAAACTGTTTTTT. It specifies CASSMDVFRGRSEKLFF.

V is TRBV6-2 or TRBV6-3 and J is TRBJ2-5, with TRBD1 identical over 8 bases. The V gene's germline CDR1 is MNHEY and CDR2 SVGEGT. Trimming at V came to 3 bases and at J to 4 bases, leaving 4 bases not matched to a gene. The CDR3 sequence is 14 residues long. CDR3 nucleotide sequence: TGTGCCAGCAGTTATGCCGACAGGGGAGAGACCCAGTACTTC. Its protein is CASSYADRGETQYF.

The rearrangement uses TRBV19 and TRBJ1-4, with D possibly TRBD1 on 5 matching bases. The V gene lost 1 base and the J gene lost 8 bases, with 23 bases spanning the gap. This CDR3 contains 18 residues. Germline V gene sequence: CDR1 LNHDA, CDR2 SQIVND (reference sequence). CDR3 in DNA: TGTGCCAGTAGTATAGCCCCACCCGACAGCTCAGGGTGGGAAAAACTGTTTTTT. This encodes CASSIAPPDSSGWEKLFF.